This T cell receptor beta chain was identified during a study of neoadjuvant anti-PD-1 for oral cavity cancer (dated by TCRdb to the early 2020s). About the full investigation: Before undergoing curative-intent surgical resection, most patients got three to four biweekly nivolumab doses at 3 mg/kg. For patients who did not progress, a fourth nivolumab dose was given around day 43, followed by definitive surgical resection on days 50-56. The parent correlative cohort included approximately twelve patients, with an approximately 33% response rate. Under RECIST 1.1, patients with complete response, partial response or stable disease were classed as responders, and patients with progression were classed as non-responders. Here is what the overall study found, with its caveats: Higher pretreatment blood TCRbeta clonality and lower post-treatment tumor TCRbeta clonality were correlated with higher pretreatment blood Treg/Th17 ratios. After neoadjuvant nivolumab, non-responders showed significantly higher T cell clonality (Gini index) in PBMCs than responders did. Only three patients per response group were included in the TCR analyses, and larger cohorts for validation were called for by the authors.

The germline ends are 8 bases apart after V is trimmed by 3 bases and J by 8 bases. CDR1 MNHNS and CDR2 SASEGT were looked up in the germline V gene. Inclusive of the bounding cysteine and phenylalanine, the CDR3 is 11 residues long. Only the CDR3 DNA stays, 33 bases, in frame from base 1. With regard to this clone: Its antigen remains undetermined. No base quality information exists; no much larger clone differs at one position.

For deep sequencing, PBMC libraries mostly used around 500 ng of input genomic DNA, with six replicates for each sample. The immunoSEQ hsTCRbeta kit was used to prepare TCRbeta libraries according to the manufacturer's instructions. The completed libraries were mixed into a single pool at 3 nM, then sequenced with an Illumina NovaSeq 6000 S4 flow cell. The paper's data handling went like this. Raw data preprocessing and quality control were performed with the immunoSEQ Analyzer. The analysis was restricted to productive rearrangements, with each unique CDR3 amino acid sequence defining a clonotype. Using the R package tcR, the researchers computed the Gini-Simpson index as their estimate of repertoire clonality. Gini indices were compared with Student's t test, and associations with tumor size change were assessed by Pearson correlation. TCRdb took this table from immuneACCESS and kept in-frame rearrangements with V and J called. Such tables lack part of the clones; where checked against another copy, unresolved V genes explain under half of the gap, and the rest is unexplained. V and J calls and clone size are as listed in that table; D and trimming were resolved from the DNA. This sample has approximately 13,000 clones in its table, and roughly 70% of those were observed once. Clones ranked in the top ten supply less than 3% of the sample.

The time point label here, explained by the study, means: after neoadjuvant nivolumab, at surgical resection. Patients had been newly diagnosed with stage II-IVA oral cavity squamous cell carcinoma, and no prior systemic or radiation treatment had been given to the patients. The cohort was made up of patients with locally advanced, HPV-negative oral cavity squamous cell carcinoma. No culture maintenance or expansion was done, as the peripheral blood mononuclear cells went straight to analysis. The samples were obtained from a longitudinal correlative study of a single-arm phase II trial testing neoadjuvant nivolumab in oral cavity squamous cell carcinoma. Subject-matched pre- and post-treatment PBMCs and tumors from three responders and three non-responders were subjected to genomic DNA-based TCRbeta sequencing. Peripheral blood mononuclear cells were collected before nivolumab treatment and again after treatment, at the time of surgery. Genomic DNA was isolated from PBMCs using the Maxwell RSC DNA from Cells kit.

The source was PBMCs, collected after nivolumab (anti-PD-1) treatment. This receptor was identified in a person aged 35-80 years with oral cavity squamous cell carcinoma. Recombination connected TRBV6-1 to TRBJ2-7; confidence is insufficient to name the D gene. The CDR3 region reads CASSDGNQQYF. The sequenced DNA: TGTGCCAGCAGTGACGGAAACCAGCAGTACTTC.